The 28 T cell receptor beta chains reported below all come from one sample, sequenced in a study of T cell changes during pregnancy in multiple sclerosis. Libraries were prepared by immunoSEQ multiplex PCR; TCRdb keeps only in-frame clonotypes and omits some of them. The sample has some 110,000 clones; about 90% are singletons. The sequencing used peripheral blood, collected before pregnancy. The receptors were gathered from a female donor with multiple sclerosis, enrolled in a pregnancy study.

V usage is TRBV18 and J usage is TRBJ2-5; TRBD2 might be the D (5 bases). The DNA end is a closer match to TRBJ2-7, so the J assignment may be wrong. The germline V gene encodes CDR1 KGHSH and CDR2 LQKENI. The CDR3 has 16 residues. CDR3 loop: CASSPLGGLGSYEQYF. In nucleotides, the CDR3 is TGTGCCAGCTCACCACTTGGAGGCCTAGGTTCCTACGAGCAGTACTTC.

This rearrangement joins TRBV2 to TRBJ1-2; D ambiguous. CDR1 SNHLY and CDR2 FYNNEI come from the germline V gene. The V and J ends lost 7 bases and 4 bases respectively, with 13 bases between them. The CDR3 runs to 13 residues. CDR3 nucleotides: TGTGCCAGCACCCGCGAGGGTCGCTATGGCTACACCTTC. This gives the protein CASTREGRYGYTF.

This rearrangement joins TRBV28 to TRBJ1-5; 8 bases are shared with TRBD1. CDR1 MDHEN and CDR2 SYDVKM come from the germline V gene. The CDR3 has 23 amino acids. Trimming cost V 5 bases and J 0 bases; bases outside gene matches: 27. This chain's CDR3 is CASSRWIDTGGTWIFYSNQPQHF. CDR3 DNA sequence: TGTGCCAGCAGTCGATGGATCGACACAGGGGGGACTTGGATTTTTTATAGCAATCAGCCCCAGCATTTT.

The chain is built from TRBV29-1 and TRBJ2-7; 7 bases align to TRBD1. Trimming removed 8 bases from V and 0 bases from J; junction bases left unmatched: 4. From germline, CDR1 is SQVTM and CDR2 ANQGSEA. The CDR3 spans 12 residues. CDR3 residues: CSIRQGSYEQYF. CDR3 sequence (DNA): TGCAGCATTCGACAGGGCTCCTACGAGCAGTACTTC.

V is TRBV12-5 and J is TRBJ2-5, with D unresolved. This CDR3 is built from 12 residues. V was cut by 3 bases and J by 1 base, with 3 bases left in between. The germline V gene has CDR1 LGHNT and CDR2 FRNRAP. CDR3 in DNA: TGTGCTAGTGGTTTCGTCCAAGAGACCCAGTACTTC. The encoded protein is CASGFVQETQYF.

This clone was recorded once. V gene TRBV6-6 combines with J gene TRBJ1-6; D ambiguous. CDR3 size: 12 residues. Trimming stripped 10 bases from V and 6 bases from J, with 10 bases between. Germline CDR1 and CDR2: MNHNY and SVGAGI (reference sequence). CDR3 in amino acids: CANSAGNSPLHF. CDR3 DNA: TGTGCCAACAGCGCCGGTAATTCACCCCTCCACTTT.

The rearrangement links TRBV7-2 to TRBJ2-5; D is unclear. CDR3 size: 13 residues. CDR1 is SGHTA and CDR2 is FQGNSA in the germline V gene. Trimming took 6 bases from V and 4 from J, leaving 12 bases between them. CDR3 coding DNA: TGTGCCAGCAGACCGCCCTCAGGAGAGACCCAGTACTTC. Residues: CASRPPSGETQYF. Drawing the rest from reference TRBV7-2 and TRBJ2-5, the complete variable domain is GAGVSQSPSNKVTEKGKDVELRCDPISGHTALYWYRQSLGQGLEFLIYFQGNSAPDKSGLPSDRFSAERTGGSVSTLTIQRTQQEDSAVYLCASRPPSGETQYFGPGTRLLVL.

This chain links TRBV19 with TRBJ2-1, with 7 bases matching TRBD2. The CDR3 is 15 residues long. Germline assignment: CDR1 LNHDA and CDR2 SQIVND (reference sequence). V gave up 3 bases and J gave up 2 bases; unmatched junction bases: 4. This chain's CDR3 is CASSITAGPYNEQFF. CDR3 nucleotide sequence: TGTGCCAGTAGTATCACAGCGGGACCCTACAATGAGCAGTTCTTC.

The chain combines TRBV9 with TRBJ2-1; D is perhaps TRBD2 (5 bases). This CDR3 has 16 amino acids. CDR1 SGDLS and CDR2 YYNGEE come from the germline V gene. V lost 0 bases, J lost 4 bases, and 14 bases lay in between. CDR3 nucleotide sequence: TGTGCCAGCAGCGTAGAGGCTAGCCGACCTTACAATGAGCAGTTCTTC. Translation: CASSVEASRPYNEQFF.

This chain uses TRBV19 with TRBJ2-1, with TRBD2 matching over 7 bases. This CDR3 region has 16 residues. The V segment lost 6 bases and the J segment 8 bases; nucleotides outside the gene matches: 16. Germline CDR1 LNHDA, CDR2 SQIVND (reference sequence). CDR3 sequence: CASSPRGGSGTDEQFF. The CDR3 region has the DNA TGTGCCAGTAGCCCCCGAGGCGGGAGCGGGACCGATGAGCAGTTCTTC.

This clone was counted a single time. The chain carries TRBV28 and TRBJ2-1; D is perhaps TRBD1 (5 bases). Trimming cost V 7 bases and J 0 bases, with 10 bases left between them. The germline V gene encodes CDR1 MDHEN and CDR2 SYDVKM. The CDR3 is 14 amino acids. DNA of the CDR3: TGTGCCAGCACCAAGACAGCCTCCTACAATGAGCAGTTCTTC. Translation: CASTKTASYNEQFF.

The rearrangement uses TRBV5-4 and TRBJ2-2, with 9 bases aligning to TRBD2. J was trimmed by 7 bases and V by 0 bases; bases with no gene match: 7. The CDR3 has 16 residues. From germline, CDR1 is SGHNT and CDR2 YYREEE (reference sequence). The CDR3 coding sequence is TGTGCCAGCAGCTTGGCAGCGGGGGGAGATAGCGGGGAGCTGTTTTTT. This encodes CASSLAAGGDSGELFF.

The chain combines TRBV5-6 with TRBJ1-1, with TRBD1 matching 7 bases. CDR1 is SGHDT and CDR2 is YYEEEE in the germline V gene. Trimming took 0 bases from V and 6 from J; bases not matched to a gene: 5. The CDR3 length is 14 residues. The CDR3 is CASSLGATGSEAFF. CDR3 coding DNA: TGTGCCAGCAGCTTGGGGGCGACAGGGTCTGAAGCTTTCTTT. Complete variable domain (other parts from reference TRBV5-6 and TRBJ1-1): DAGVTQSPTHLIKTRGQQVTLRCSPKSGHDTVSWYQQALGQGPQFIFQYYEEEERQRGNFPDRFSGHQFPNYSSELNVNALLLGDSALYLCASSLGATGSEAFFGQGTRLTVV.

The chain combines TRBV4-3 with TRBJ2-2; 8 bases align to TRBD1. Germline CDR1 and CDR2: LGHNA and YSLEER. CDR3 size: 16 residues. Germline trimming cut 0 bases from V and 7 bases from J; bases unmatched to any gene: 7. CDR3 in DNA: TGCGCCAGCAGCCAAGAACCTACAGACAGGGGCGGGGAGCTGTTTTTT. It yields the protein CASSQEPTDRGGELFF.

The V call is TRBV5-1, the J call TRBJ2-5; 13 bases are shared with TRBD2. The CDR3 extends over 17 amino acids. With V trimmed by 4 bases and J by 3 bases, 9 bases remained unmatched. CDR1 SGHRS and CDR2 YFSETQ come from the germline V gene. CDR3: CASSRRLAGGPKETQYF. CDR3 DNA sequence: TGCGCCAGCAGCAGGCGACTAGCGGGAGGCCCAAAAGAGACCCAGTACTTC.

This clone has just one count. The gene calls are TRBV10-3 and TRBJ1-1; D not resolved. The V end was cut by 3 bases, the J end by 4 bases, with 3 bases between. The germline V gene has CDR1 ENHRY and CDR2 SYGVKD. CDR3 length: 11 residues. The CDR3 DNA sequence: TGTGCCATCAGTGACGGCACTGAAGCTTTCTTT. Its protein is CAISDGTEAFF.

This chain links TRBV5-4 with TRBJ1-4; D remains unclear. CDR1 is SGHNT, CDR2 YYREEE, per germline (reference sequence). This CDR3 comprises 15 residues. V dropped 5 bases and J dropped 4 bases, with 15 bases sitting between them. CDR3 DNA sequence: TGTGCCAGCAGTTCACACCCCACATATAATGAAAAACTGTTTTTT. The encoded protein is CASSSHPTYNEKLFF.

V usage is TRBV2 and J usage is TRBJ2-1, with a possible D match to TRBD2 (5 bases). Trimming pared 7 bases from V and 6 bases from J, leaving 19 bases between. The CDR3 contains 15 residues. Looked up from germline, CDR1 is SNHLY and CDR2 is FYNNEI. The CDR3 reads CASTSGLARGNEQFF. The CDR3 DNA reads as TGTGCCAGCACCAGTGGGTTAGCTCGGGGCAATGAGCAGTTCTTC.

This clone was picked up one time. The gene calls are TRBV30 and TRBJ1-3; the D gene is possibly TRBD1 (5 bases). Germline V gene data show CDR1 as GTSNPN and CDR2 as SVGIG (reference sequence). Trimming took off 7 bases at V and 0 bases at J, with 7 bases between the two ends. The CDR3 totals 12 residues. The CDR3 loop is CAFTGSGNTIYF. As DNA, the CDR3 is TGTGCCTTTACAGGCTCTGGAAACACCATATATTTT.

The J gene is TRBJ2-7, the V gene TRBV7-2; D uncertain. V was clipped by 3 bases and J by 0 bases, with 9 bases between them. This CDR3 has 14 amino acids. The germline CDR1 and CDR2 sequences are SGHTA and FQGNSA. The CDR3 DNA reads as TGTGCCAGCAGCTTCGGCGGCTACTCCTACGAGCAGTACTTC. Amino acid sequence: CASSFGGYSYEQYF.

The V and J genes are TRBV11-2 and TRBJ2-5; 7 bases are shared with TRBD1. Germline V gene lookup returns CDR1 SGHAT and CDR2 FQNNGV. J was trimmed by 5 bases and V by 5 bases; bases with no gene match: 20. This CDR3 spans 18 amino acids. CDR3 protein: CASSPEGLRTGVGETQYF. The CDR3 DNA follows: TGTGCCAGCAGCCCCGAAGGTCTACGGACAGGTGTCGGGGAGACCCAGTACTTC.

The gene calls are TRBV7-9 and TRBJ1-1; D call uncertain. The CDR3 length is 14 residues. V lost 2 bases to trimming and J lost 1 base, with 8 bases between them. CDR1 SEHNR and CDR2 FQNEAQ come from the germline V gene (reference sequence). DNA for the CDR3: TGTGCCAGCAGCTTAAAGGAGGGGAACACTGAAGCTTTCTTT. Residues: CASSLKEGNTEAFF.

The chain couples TRBV5-4 to TRBJ2-7; D is undetermined. The V end lost 3 bases, the J end lost 6 bases, and 7 bases lay between the germline ends. The CDR3 is 11 residues long. Germline loops: CDR1 SGHNT, CDR2 YYREEE (reference sequence). The CDR3 reads CASSWRGEQYF. CDR3 nucleotides: TGTGCCAGCAGCTGGCGAGGCGAGCAGTACTTC.

The gene calls are TRBV6-5 and TRBJ1-3; a weak D match, TRBD1 (6 bases). Germline V CDR1 and CDR2: MNHEY, SVGAGI. The CDR3 is 13 residues long. V shed 5 bases and J shed 5 bases, with 10 bases lying between them. CDR3 residues: CASSHRERNTIYF. The CDR3 nucleotides read TGTGCCAGCAGTCACAGGGAGAGAAACACCATATATTTT.

The rearrangement links TRBV7-8 to TRBJ2-5; tentative D call: TRBD2 (6 bases). V lost 0 bases, J lost 4 bases, and 9 bases lay in between. The germline V gene encodes CDR1 SGHVS and CDR2 FQNEAQ. CDR3 size: 14 residues. For the CDR3, the DNA is TGTGCCAGCAGCTTAGCTGGGCGGGGAGAGACCCAGTACTTC. Its translation: CASSLAGRGETQYF.

V usage is TRBV6-1 and J usage is TRBJ2-7, with D perhaps matching TRBD1 (6 bases). The CDR3 runs to 14 residues. Germline assignment: CDR1 MNHNS and CDR2 SASEGT. The V gene lost 8 bases and the J gene lost 1 base, with 15 bases spanning the gap. The CDR3 DNA reads as TGTGCCAGCTATCACCAAACAGGGTCCTACGAGCAGTACTTC. Translated: CASYHQTGSYEQYF.

DNA of the CDR3: TGTGCCATCAGTTACAACCAGGGATTGAGCTACAATGAGCAGTTCTTC. The encoded protein is CAISYNQGLSYNEQFF. The rearrangement joins TRBV10-3 to TRBJ2-1, with D maybe TRBD1 (5 bases). Germline V gene data show CDR1 as ENHRY and CDR2 as SYGVKD. The CDR3 is made up of 16 amino acids. V lost 5 bases to trimming and J lost 3 bases, with 17 bases between them.

The genes are TRBV12-5 and TRBJ2-1, with 11 bases lining up with TRBD2. The germline V gene has CDR1 LGHNT and CDR2 FRNRAP. The V and J ends lost 5 bases and 8 bases, in that order; junction bases with no gene match: 11. There are 16 residues in the CDR3. DNA of the CDR3: TGTGCTAGTGGTCTAAACATAGCGGGGGGGGGATATGAGCAGTTCTTC. Encoded protein: CASGLNIAGGGYEQFF.